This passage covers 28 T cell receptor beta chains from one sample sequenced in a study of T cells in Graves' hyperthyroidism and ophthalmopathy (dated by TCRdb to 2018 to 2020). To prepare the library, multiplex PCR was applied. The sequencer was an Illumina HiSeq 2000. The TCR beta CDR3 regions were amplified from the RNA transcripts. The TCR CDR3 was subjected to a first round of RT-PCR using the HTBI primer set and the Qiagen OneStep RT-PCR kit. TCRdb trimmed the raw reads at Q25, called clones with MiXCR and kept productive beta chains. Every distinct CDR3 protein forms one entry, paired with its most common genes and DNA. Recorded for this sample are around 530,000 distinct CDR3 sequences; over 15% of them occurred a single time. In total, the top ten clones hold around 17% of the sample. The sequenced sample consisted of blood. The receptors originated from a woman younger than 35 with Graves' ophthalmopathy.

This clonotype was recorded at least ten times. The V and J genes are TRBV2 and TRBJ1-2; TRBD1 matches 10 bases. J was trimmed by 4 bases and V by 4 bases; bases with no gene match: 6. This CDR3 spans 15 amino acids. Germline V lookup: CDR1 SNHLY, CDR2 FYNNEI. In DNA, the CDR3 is TGTGCCAGCAGTGGTATGGGACAGGGGATCTATGGCTACACCTTC. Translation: CASSGMGQGIYGYTF.

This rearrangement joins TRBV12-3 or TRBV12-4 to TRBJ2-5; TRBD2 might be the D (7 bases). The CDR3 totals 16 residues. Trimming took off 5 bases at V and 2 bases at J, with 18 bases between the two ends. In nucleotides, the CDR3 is TGTGCCAGCAGTCGGGGAGGGGGGGGCCTACAAGAGACCCAGTACTTC. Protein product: CASSRGGGGLQETQYF.

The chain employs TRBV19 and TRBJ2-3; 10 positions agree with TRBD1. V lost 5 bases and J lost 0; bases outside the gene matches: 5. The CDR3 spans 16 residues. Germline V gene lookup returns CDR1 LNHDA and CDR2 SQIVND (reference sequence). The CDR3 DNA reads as TGTGCCAGTAGTGCCGGGACAGGGGCTAGCACAGATACGCAGTATTTT. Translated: CASSAGTGASTDTQYF. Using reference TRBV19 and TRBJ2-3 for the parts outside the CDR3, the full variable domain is DGGITQSPKYLFRKEGQNVTLSCEQNLNHDAMYWYRQDPGQGLRLIYYSQIVNDFQKGDIAEGYSVSREKKESFPLTVTSAQKNPTAFYLCASSAGTGASTDTQYFGPGTRLTVL.

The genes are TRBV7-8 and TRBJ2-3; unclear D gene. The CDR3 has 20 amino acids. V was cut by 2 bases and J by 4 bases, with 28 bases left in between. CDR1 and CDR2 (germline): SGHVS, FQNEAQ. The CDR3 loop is CASSLSRLNLRPNDADTQYF. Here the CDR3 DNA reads TGTGCCAGCAGCTTATCACGGCTTAATCTTCGTCCTAACGACGCAGATACGCAGTATTTT. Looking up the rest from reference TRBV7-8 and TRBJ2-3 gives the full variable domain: GAGVSQSPRYKVAKRGQDVALRCDPISGHVSLFWYQQALGQGPEFLTYFQNEAQLDKSGLPSDRFFAERPEGSVSTLKIQRTQQEDSAVYLCASSLSRLNLRPNDADTQYFGPGTRLTVL.

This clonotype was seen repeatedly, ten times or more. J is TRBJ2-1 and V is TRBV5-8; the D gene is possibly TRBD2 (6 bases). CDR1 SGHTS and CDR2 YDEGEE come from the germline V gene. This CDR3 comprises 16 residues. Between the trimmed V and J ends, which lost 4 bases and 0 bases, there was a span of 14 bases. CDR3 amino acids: CASSPLEGSSYNEQFF. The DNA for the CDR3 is TGTGCCAGCAGCCCTCTGGAGGGGAGCTCCTACAATGAGCAGTTCTTC.

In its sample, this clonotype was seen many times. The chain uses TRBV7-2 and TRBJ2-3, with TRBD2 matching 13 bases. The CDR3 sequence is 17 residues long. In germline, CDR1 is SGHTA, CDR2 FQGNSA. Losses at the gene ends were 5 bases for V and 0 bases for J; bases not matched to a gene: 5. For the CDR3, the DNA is TGTGCCAGCAGCCGCGGACTAGCGGGGGCCAGCACAGATACGCAGTATTTT. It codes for CASSRGLAGASTDTQYF.

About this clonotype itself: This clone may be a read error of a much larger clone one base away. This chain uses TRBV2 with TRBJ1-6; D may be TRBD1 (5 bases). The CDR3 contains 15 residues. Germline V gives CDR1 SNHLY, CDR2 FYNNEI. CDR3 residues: CAGSGRTVRDSPLHF. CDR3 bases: TGTGCCGGCAGTGGAAGGACTGTCAGGGATTCACCCCTCCACTTT.

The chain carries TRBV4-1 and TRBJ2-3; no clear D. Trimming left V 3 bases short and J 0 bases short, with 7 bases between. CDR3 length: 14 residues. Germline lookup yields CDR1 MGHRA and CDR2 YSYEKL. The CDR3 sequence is CASSQGQSTDTQYF. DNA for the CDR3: TGCGCCAGCAGCCAGGGTCAGAGCACAGATACGCAGTATTTT.

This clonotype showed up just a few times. Here the CDR3 reads CSSVDREGNQPQHF. DNA for the CDR3: TGCAGTTCCGTAGACAGGGAAGGCAATCAGCCCCAGCATTTT. The rearrangement uses TRBV20-1 and TRBJ1-5; 7 bases match TRBD1. CDR1 and CDR2 (germline): DFQATT, SNEGSKA (reference sequence). This CDR3 is 14 amino acids long. V trimming: 8 bases; J trimming: 2 bases; junction bases outside the gene matches: 9.

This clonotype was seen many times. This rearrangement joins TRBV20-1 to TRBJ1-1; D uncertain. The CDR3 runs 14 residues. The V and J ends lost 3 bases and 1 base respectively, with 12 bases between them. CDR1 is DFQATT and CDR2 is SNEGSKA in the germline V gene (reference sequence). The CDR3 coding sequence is TGCAGTGCTAGGTGGGTACAGTCGAACACTGAAGCTTTCTTT. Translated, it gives CSARWVQSNTEAFF.

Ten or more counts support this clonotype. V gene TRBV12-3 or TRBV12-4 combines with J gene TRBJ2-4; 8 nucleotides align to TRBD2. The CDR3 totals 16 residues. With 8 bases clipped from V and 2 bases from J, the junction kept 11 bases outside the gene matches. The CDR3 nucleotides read TGTGCCAGCGGGCAAGCGGGAGCCCTCACCAAAAACATTCAGTACTTC. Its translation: CASGQAGALTKNIQYF.

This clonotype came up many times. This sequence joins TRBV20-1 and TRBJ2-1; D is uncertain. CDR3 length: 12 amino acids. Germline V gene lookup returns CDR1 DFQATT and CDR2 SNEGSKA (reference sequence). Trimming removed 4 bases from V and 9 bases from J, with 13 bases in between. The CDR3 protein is CSAMGSISEQFF. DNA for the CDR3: TGCAGTGCTATGGGATCGATCTCTGAGCAGTTCTTC.

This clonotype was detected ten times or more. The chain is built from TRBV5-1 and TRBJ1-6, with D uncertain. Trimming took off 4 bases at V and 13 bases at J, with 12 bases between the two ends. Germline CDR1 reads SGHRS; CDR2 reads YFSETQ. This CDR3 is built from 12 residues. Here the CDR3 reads CASSNDLGPLHF. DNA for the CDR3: TGCGCCAGCAGCAACGACTTAGGGCCCCTCCACTTT.

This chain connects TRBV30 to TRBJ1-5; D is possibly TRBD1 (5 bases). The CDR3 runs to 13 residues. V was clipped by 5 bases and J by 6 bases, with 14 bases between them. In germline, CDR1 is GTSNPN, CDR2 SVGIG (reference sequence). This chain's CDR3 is CAWDHAGSQPQHF. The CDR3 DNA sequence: TGTGCCTGGGATCACGCAGGGTCTCAGCCCCAGCATTTT.

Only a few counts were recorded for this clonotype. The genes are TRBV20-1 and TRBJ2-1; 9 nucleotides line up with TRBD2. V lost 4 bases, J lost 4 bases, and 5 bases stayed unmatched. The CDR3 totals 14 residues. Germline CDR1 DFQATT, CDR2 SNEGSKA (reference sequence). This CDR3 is CSAITSGLYNEQFF. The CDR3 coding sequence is TGCAGTGCTATCACTAGCGGGTTATACAATGAGCAGTTCTTC.

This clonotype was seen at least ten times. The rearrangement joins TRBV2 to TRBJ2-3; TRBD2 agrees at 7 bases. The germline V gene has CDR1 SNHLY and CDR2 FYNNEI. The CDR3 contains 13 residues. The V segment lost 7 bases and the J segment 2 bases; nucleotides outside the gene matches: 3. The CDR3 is CASIREATDTQYF. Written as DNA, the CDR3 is TGTGCCAGCATACGGGAGGCCACAGATACGCAGTATTTT.

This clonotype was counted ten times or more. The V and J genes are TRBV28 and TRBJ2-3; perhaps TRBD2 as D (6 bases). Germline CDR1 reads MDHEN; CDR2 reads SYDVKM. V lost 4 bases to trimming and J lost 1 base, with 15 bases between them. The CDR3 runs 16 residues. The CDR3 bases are TGTGCCAGCAGTTCCTCGCCGCGGAGGGGCACAGATACGCAGTATTTT. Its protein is CASSSSPRRGTDTQYF.

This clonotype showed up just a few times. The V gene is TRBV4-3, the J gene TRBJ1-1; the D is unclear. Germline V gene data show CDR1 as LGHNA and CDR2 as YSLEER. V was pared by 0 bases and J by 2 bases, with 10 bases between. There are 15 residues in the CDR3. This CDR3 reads CASSQDARPNTEAFF. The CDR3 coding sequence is TGCGCCAGCAGCCAAGATGCCAGACCTAACACTGAAGCTTTCTTT.

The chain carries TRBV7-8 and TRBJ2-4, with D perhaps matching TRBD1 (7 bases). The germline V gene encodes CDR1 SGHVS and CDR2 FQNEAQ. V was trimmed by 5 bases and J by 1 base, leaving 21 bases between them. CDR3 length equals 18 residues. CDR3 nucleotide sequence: TGTGCCAGCAGCCTCTGGAGGGGGCCGGGACCTGCCAAAAACATTCAGTACTTC. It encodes CASSLWRGPGPAKNIQYF.

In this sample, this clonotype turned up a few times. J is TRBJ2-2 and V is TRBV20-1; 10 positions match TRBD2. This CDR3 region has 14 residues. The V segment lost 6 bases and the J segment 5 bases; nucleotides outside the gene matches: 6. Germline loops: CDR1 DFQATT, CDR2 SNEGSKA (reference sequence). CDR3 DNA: TGCAGTGCCCCTAGCGGGGGAGGAACCGGGGAGCTGTTTTTT. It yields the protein CSAPSGGGTGELFF.

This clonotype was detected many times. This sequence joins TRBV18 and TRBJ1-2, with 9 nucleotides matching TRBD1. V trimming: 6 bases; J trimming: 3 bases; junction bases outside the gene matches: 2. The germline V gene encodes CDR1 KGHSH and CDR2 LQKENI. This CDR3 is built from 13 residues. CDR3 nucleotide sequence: TGTGCCAGCTCTCGACAGGGGGACTATGGCTACACCTTC. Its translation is CASSRQGDYGYTF.

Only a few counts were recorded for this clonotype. In nucleotides, the CDR3 is TGCGCCAGCAGCCAAGGTCCAGGCACAATATACGAGCAGTACTTC. Encoded protein: CASSQGPGTIYEQYF. This chain uses TRBV4-1 with TRBJ2-7, with D unresolved. CDR3 length: 15 residues. V lost 1 base, J lost 4 bases, and 14 bases lay in between. The germline V gene encodes CDR1 MGHRA and CDR2 YSYEKL.

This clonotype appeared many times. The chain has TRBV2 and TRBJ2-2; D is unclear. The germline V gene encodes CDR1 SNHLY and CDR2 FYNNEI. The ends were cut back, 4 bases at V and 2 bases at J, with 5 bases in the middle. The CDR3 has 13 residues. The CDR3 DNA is TGTGCCAGCAGTGGAGTTAACACCGGGGAGCTGTTTTTT. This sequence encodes CASSGVNTGELFF. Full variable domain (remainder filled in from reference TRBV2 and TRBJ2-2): EPEVTQTPSHQVTQMGQEVILRCVPISNHLYFYWYRQILGQKVEFLVSFYNNEISEKSEIFDDQFSVERPDGSNFTLKIRSTKLEDSAMYFCASSGVNTGELFFGEGSRLTVL.

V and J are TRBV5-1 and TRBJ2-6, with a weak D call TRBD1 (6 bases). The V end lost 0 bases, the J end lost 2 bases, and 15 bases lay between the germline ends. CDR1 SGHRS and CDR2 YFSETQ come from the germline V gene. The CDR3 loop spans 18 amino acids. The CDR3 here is CASSLGISGETGANVLTF. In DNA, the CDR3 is TGCGCCAGCAGCTTGGGAATATCAGGGGAAACTGGGGCCAACGTCCTGACTTTC.

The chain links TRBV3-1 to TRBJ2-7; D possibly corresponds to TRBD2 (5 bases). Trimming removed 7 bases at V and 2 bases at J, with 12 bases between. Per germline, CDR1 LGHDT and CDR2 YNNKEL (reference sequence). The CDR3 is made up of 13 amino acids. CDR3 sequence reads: CASKSGKPYEQYF. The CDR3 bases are TGTGCCAGCAAGAGCGGAAAACCCTACGAGCAGTACTTC.

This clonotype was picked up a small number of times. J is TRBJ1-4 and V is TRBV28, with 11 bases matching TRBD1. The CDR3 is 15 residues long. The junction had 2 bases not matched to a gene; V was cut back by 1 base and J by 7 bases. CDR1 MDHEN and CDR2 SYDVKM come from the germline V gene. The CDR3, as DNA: TGTGCCAGCAGTTTATTGGGGACAGGGGGTGAAAAACTGTTTTTT. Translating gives CASSLLGTGGEKLFF.

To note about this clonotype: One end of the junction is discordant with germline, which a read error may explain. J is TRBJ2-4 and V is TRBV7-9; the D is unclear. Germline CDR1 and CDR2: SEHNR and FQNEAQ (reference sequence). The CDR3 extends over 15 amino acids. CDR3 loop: CASSQDNTDKDIQYF. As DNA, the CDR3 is TGCGCCAGCAGCCAAGATAATACAGATAAGGACATTCAGTACTTC.

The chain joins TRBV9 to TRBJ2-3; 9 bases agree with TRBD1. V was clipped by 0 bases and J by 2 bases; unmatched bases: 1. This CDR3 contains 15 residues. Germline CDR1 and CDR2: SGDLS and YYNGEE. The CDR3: CASSVGTGDTDTQYF. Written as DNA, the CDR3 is TGTGCCAGCAGCGTAGGGACAGGGGACACAGATACGCAGTATTTT.